These T cell receptor beta chains were read from a single sample in a study of cytomegalovirus exposure and HLA in healthy donors. Measured with immunoSEQ multiplex PCR; TCRdb has only the in-frame clones, and not every one. This sample has 200,000 to 250,000 clones, with over 65% found just once. The sample consisted of PBMCs. Receptors originate from a man aged 18 to 29 in good health and CMV-seronegative. Each CDR3 is given with its conserved first and last residue. D genes are given only for firm matches. Size values are once, few and many counts, or a class for expanded clones, and some rows have none.

clone_size j_call d_call v_call cdr3_nt cdr3_aa
NA TRBJ1-5 NA TRBV6-1 TGTGCCAGCAGCTTTGCGGGGAATCCCCAGCATTTT CASSFAGNPQHF
NA TRBJ2-1 TRBD2 TRBV10-2 TGCGCCAGCACCGGGACTAGTCTTAGCAATGAGCAGTTCTTC CASTGTSLSNEQFF
NA TRBJ1-2 NA TRBV19 TGTGCCACCAGGGGCGGACCTAACTATGGCTACACCTTC CATRGGPNYGYTF
NA TRBJ2-7 TRBD2 TRBV5-1 TGCGCCAGCAGCTTGTTGCCTAGCGGGAACTGGGGCGAGCAGTACTTC CASSLLPSGNWGEQYF
few TRBJ1-2 TRBD1 TRBV7-9 TGTGCCAGCAGCACCCGACAGGGGGACGATGGCTACACCTTC CASSTRQGDDGYTF
NA TRBJ2-1 NA TRBV7-3 TGTGCCAGCAGCCTTACCGGGTACAATGAGCAGTTCTTC CASSLTGYNEQFF
NA TRBJ2-5 TRBD1 TRBV5-4 TGTGCCAGCTCATCAGGACAGGGGGCTCAAGAGACCCAGTACTTC CASSSGQGAQETQYF
NA TRBJ1-1 NA TRBV9 TGTGCCAGCAGCGTAGATGGGGACTACACTGAAGCTTTCTTT CASSVDGDYTEAFF
NA TRBJ1-1 NA TRBV5-1 TGCGCCAGCAGCTTGTTGGGGGCGATAAACACTGAAGCTTTCTTT CASSLLGAINTEAFF
few TRBJ2-1 NA TRBV5-1 TGCGCCAGCAGCTTGGGGCAGGGAGGCTACAATGAGCAGTTCTTC CASSLGQGGYNEQFF
NA TRBJ2-5 TRBD2 TRBV19 TGTGCCAGTAGGTTAAGCGGGGAAGAGACCCAGTACTTC CASRLSGEETQYF
NA TRBJ2-1 TRBD2 TRBV7-2 TGTGCCAGCAGCTTTAGCGGGATGTCGGCGTTTTACAATGAGCAGTTCTTC CASSFSGMSAFYNEQFF
NA TRBJ1-4 TRBD1 TRBV4-2 TGTGCCAGCAGCCAAGTAGGACAGGGAAATAATGAAAAACTGTTTTTT CASSQVGQGNNEKLFF
NA TRBJ2-5 NA TRBV4-2 TGTGCCAGCAGGCGGAACTATGGACTTAGCTCGGAGCAGACCCAGTACTTC CASRRNYGLSSEQTQYF
NA TRBJ1-3 NA TRBV10-3 TGTGCCATCAGTGAGGCCTTGGCCACCATATATTTT CAISEALATIYF
few TRBJ2-3 NA TRBV11-2 TGTGCCAGCAGCTTAGGTACCAGGAGGAGCACAGATACGCAGTATTTT CASSLGTRRSTDTQYF
NA TRBJ2-1 TRBD2 TRBV11-2 TGTGCCAGCAGCTTAAGGGCTAGCGGGAGCTCCTACAATGAGCGGTTCTTC CASSLRASGSSYNERFF
NA TRBJ2-3 NA TRBV7-3 TGTGCCAGCAGCTCTCAACGGGATACGCAGTATTTT CASSSQRDTQYF
NA TRBJ1-5 TRBD1 TRBV19 TGTGCCAGTAGTATCAACAGGGGGCAGCCCGTTAGCAATCAGCCCCAGCATTTT CASSINRGQPVSNQPQHF
NA TRBJ2-3 NA TRBV14 TGTGCCAGCAGCCAAGGGGCCTCCCCTAGCACAGATACGCAGTATTTT CASSQGASPSTDTQYF
NA TRBJ2-3 TRBD1 TRBV7-9 TGTGCCAGCAGCGGGTCGACAGGGTCCACAGATACGCAGTATTTT CASSGSTGSTDTQYF
NA TRBJ2-1 TRBD2 TRBV27 TGTGCCAGCAGAAAAGCGGGAGGCCACAATGAGCAGTTCTTC CASRKAGGHNEQFF
NA TRBJ2-7 NA TRBV4-1 TGCGCCAGCAGCCGCTCGGAGGTAGCTTTAGAGACCTACGAGCAGTACTTC CASSRSEVALETYEQYF
NA TRBJ2-7 TRBD1 TRBV6-1 TGTGCCAGCAGTGAGAGGGGGACAGGGTTACGCGAGCAGTACTTC CASSERGTGLREQYF
NA TRBJ2-7 TRBD2 TRBV2 TGTGCCAGCAGTACCGGACTAGCGGGAGGGCCGTCGTCCTACGAGCAGTACTTC CASSTGLAGGPSSYEQYF
NA TRBJ1-5 TRBD1 TRBV28 TGTGCCAGCAGCCCAACCTCCACCGGGACAGGGGTTAATCAGCCCCAGCATTTT CASSPTSTGTGVNQPQHF
NA TRBJ2-5 TRBD2 TRBV28 TGTGCCAGCCGGGGGCTAGCGGGAGAAGAGACCCAGTACTTC CASRGLAGEETQYF
NA TRBJ2-7 TRBD2 TRBV2 TGTGCCACCCGACTAGCCAAGCCCTCCGAGCAGTACTTC CATRLAKPSEQYF
NA TRBJ2-1 NA TRBV9 TGTGCCAGCAGCCCCCAGGGGACAACCTACAATGAGCAGTTCTTC CASSPQGTTYNEQFF